In this sample, the clone carrying this T cell receptor (beta chain) turned up many times. Its specificity is unknown. Each patient came to thyroid surgery without any prior treatment (of any kind). Authors' analysis steps: Across clinicopathological groups, CDR3 differences served as the basis for building a distant-metastasis classifier for papillary thyroid cancer. TCRdb re-clonotyped the PCR reads via MiXCR. The V and J calls and clone size come from TCRdb's table, not from the authors' own analysis. The sample records 30,000 to 35,000 clones, roughly 30% being singletons. The CDR3 loop spans 14 amino acids. Trimming took 2 bases from V and 7 from J, leaving 10 bases between them. The germline CDR1 and CDR2 sequences are SGHRS and YFSETQ. This sample is drawn from a study of metastatic and nonmetastatic thyroid tumors. Study context: Repertoires from blood and tumor or nodule tissue of malignant and benign thyroid patients were compared.

Study-wide results and caveats: Compared with benign nodules, malignant thyroid tumors were reported to have significantly higher TCR beta diversity in both blood and tumor.

The gene calls are TRBV5-1 and TRBJ1-6; D gene uncertain. The clonotype was recovered from a female donor with papillary thyroid cancer or a benign thyroid nodule (not recorded which). Some clones in this sample may be carry-over from other donors' samples. The sequenced sample was blood. CDR3 nucleotide sequence: TGCGCCAGCAGCTTAGATAAGAGCAATTCACCCCTCCACTTT. Its protein product is CASSLDKSNSPLHF.